This entry describes one TCR beta chain. A far larger clone is only one base removed, so a read error is likely. Unique molecular identifiers were used to barcode this TCRbeta library. TCRdb processed the PCR reads anew with MiXCR; each CDR3 protein has one entry. Among 440,000 or so distinct CDR3 sequences listed, 43% were seen once. CDR3 size: 12 residues. CDR1 and CDR2 (germline): SGHRS, YFSETQ. This specimen comes from a study of T-cell reconstitution after alpha-beta-depleted transplantation in children. This chain joins TRBV5-1 and TRBJ2-3; D may be TRBD1 (6 bases). The assigned J gene may be wrong: the sequence end matches TRBJ1-5 better. The sequence was obtained from a girl aged 2 to 10 with aplastic anemia, due to receive a stem cell transplant. Material: PBMCs, obtained before TCRalphabeta/CD19-depleted stem cell transplant. CDR3 DNA: TGCGCCAGCAGCTTGGGGACAGATACGCAGCATTTT. It yields the protein CASSLGTDTQHF.